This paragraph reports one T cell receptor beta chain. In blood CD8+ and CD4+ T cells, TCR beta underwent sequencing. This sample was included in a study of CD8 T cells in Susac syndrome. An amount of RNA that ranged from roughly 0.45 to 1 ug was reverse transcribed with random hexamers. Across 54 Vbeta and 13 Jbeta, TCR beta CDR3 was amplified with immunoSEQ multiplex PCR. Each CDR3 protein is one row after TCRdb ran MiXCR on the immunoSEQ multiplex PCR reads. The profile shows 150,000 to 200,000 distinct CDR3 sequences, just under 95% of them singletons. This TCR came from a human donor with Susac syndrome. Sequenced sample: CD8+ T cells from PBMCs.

CDR3 amino acids: CASSQDQLAGTYNEQFF. The CDR3 DNA is TGTGCCAGCAGCCAAGATCAACTAGCGGGGACCTACAATGAGCAGTTCTTC. This rearrangement joins TRBV4-2 to TRBJ2-1; 10 bases are shared with TRBD2. The CDR3 is made up of 17 amino acids. V lost 0 bases to trimming and J lost 2 bases; unmatched junction nucleotides: 4. Germline lookup yields CDR1 LGHNA and CDR2 YNFKEQ.